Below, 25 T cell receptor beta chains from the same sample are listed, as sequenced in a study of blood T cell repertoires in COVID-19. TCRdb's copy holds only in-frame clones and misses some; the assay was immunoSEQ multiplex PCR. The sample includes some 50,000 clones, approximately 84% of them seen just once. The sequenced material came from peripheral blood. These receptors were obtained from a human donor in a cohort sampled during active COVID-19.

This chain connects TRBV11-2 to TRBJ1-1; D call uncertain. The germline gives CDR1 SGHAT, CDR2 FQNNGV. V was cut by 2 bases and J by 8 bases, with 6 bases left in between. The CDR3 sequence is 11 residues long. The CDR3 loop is CASSLSSEAFF. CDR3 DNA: TGTGCCAGCAGCTTATCTTCCGAAGCTTTCTTT.

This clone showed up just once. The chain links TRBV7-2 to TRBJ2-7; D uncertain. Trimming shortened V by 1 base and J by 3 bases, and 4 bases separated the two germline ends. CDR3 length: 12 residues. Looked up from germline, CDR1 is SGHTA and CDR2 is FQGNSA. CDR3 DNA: TGTGCCAGCAGCTTAGTCCGCTACGAGCAGTACTTC. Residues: CASSLVRYEQYF.

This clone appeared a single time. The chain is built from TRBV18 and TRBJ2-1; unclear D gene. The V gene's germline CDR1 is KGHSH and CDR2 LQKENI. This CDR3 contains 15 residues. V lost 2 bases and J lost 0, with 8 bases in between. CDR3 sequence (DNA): TGTGCCAGCTCACCAGGGCTAAGCTCCTACAATGAGCAGTTCTTC. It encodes CASSPGLSSYNEQFF.

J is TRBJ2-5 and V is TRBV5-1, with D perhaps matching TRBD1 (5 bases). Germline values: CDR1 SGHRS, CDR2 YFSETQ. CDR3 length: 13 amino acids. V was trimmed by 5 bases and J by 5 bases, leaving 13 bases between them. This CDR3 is CASRGPPRETQYF. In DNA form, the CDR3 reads TGCGCCAGCAGGGGGCCTCCTCGGGAGACCCAGTACTTC.

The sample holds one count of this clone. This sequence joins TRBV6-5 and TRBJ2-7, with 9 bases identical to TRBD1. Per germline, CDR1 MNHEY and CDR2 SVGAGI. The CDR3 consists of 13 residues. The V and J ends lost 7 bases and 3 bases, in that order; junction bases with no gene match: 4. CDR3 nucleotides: TGTGCCAGCACCTCGACAGGGGGCTACGAGCAGTACTTC. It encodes CASTSTGGYEQYF.

CDR3 residues: CASRETGGDSPLHF. CDR3 sequence (DNA): TGTGCCAGTAGGGAGACAGGGGGGGATTCACCCCTCCACTTT. This chain joins TRBV19 and TRBJ1-6; 9 nucleotides match TRBD1. V was pared by 6 bases and J by 8 bases, with 5 bases of the junction left unmatched. The CDR3 consists of 14 residues. CDR1 is LNHDA, CDR2 SQIVND, per germline (reference sequence).

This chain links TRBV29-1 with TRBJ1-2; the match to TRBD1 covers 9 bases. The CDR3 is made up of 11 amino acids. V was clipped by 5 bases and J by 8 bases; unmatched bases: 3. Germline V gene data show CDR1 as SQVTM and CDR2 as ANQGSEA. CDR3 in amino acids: CSVPDRGGYTF. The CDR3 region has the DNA TGCAGCGTTCCCGACAGGGGGGGCTACACCTTC. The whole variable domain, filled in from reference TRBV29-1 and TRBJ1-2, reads SAVISQKPSRDICQRGTSLTIQCQVDSQVTMMFWYRQQPGQSLTLIATANQGSEATYESGFVIDKFPISRPNLTFSTLTVSNMSPEDSSIYLCSVPDRGGYTFGSGTRLTVV.

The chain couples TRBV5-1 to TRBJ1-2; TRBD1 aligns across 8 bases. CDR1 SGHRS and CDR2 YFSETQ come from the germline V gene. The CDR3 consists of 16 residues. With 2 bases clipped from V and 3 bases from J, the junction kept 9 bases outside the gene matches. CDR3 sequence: CASSFGKADRDYGYTF. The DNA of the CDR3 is TGCGCCAGCAGCTTTGGAAAGGCGGACAGGGACTATGGCTACACCTTC.

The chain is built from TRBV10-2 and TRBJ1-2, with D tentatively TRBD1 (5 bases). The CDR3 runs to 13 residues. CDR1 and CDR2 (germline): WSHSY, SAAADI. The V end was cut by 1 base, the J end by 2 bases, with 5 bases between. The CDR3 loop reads CASSEYRNYGYTF. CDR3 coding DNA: TGCGCCAGCAGTGAGTACAGGAACTATGGCTACACCTTC.

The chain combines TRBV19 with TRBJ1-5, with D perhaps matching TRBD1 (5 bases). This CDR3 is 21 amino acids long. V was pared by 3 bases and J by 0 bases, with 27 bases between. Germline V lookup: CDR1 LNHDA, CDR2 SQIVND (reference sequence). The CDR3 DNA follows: TGTGCCAGTAGTATGGGCAGGGCGAACGTACTACAAGACGATAGCAATCAGCCCCAGCATTTT. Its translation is CASSMGRANVLQDDSNQPQHF.

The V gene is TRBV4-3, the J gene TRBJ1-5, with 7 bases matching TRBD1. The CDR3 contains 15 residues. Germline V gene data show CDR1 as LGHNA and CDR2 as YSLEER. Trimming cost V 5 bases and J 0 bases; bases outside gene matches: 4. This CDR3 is CASSSDRYSNQPQHF. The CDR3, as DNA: TGCGCCAGCAGCTCGGACAGGTATAGCAATCAGCCCCAGCATTTT.

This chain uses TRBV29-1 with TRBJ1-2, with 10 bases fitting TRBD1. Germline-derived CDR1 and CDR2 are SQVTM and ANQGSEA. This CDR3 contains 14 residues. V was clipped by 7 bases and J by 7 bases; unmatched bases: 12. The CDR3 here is CSAERRQGASGYTF. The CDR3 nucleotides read TGCAGCGCCGAACGTCGACAGGGGGCATCTGGCTACACCTTC.

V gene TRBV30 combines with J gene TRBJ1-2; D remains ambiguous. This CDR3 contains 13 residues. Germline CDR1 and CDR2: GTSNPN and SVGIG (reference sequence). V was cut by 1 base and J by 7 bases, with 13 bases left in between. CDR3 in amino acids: CAWSAFGQAGYTF. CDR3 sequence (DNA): TGTGCCTGGAGTGCATTTGGGCAGGCTGGCTACACCTTC.

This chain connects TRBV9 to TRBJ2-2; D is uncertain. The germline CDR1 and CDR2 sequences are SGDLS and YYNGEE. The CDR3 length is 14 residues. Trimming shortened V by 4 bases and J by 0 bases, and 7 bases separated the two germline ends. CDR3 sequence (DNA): TGTGCCAGCAGCCCAACTTCGAACACCGGGGAGCTGTTTTTT. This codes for CASSPTSNTGELFF.

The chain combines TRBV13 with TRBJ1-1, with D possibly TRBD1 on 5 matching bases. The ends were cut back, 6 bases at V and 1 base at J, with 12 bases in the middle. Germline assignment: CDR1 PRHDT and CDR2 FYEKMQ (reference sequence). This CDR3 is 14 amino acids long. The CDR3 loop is CASREGQANTEAFF. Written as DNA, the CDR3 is TGTGCCAGCAGGGAAGGACAAGCGAACACTGAAGCTTTCTTT.

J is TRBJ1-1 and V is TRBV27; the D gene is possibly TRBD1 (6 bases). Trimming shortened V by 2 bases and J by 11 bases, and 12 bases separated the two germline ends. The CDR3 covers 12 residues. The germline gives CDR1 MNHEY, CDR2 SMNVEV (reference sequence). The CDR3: CASSLRAGEAFF. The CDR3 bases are TGTGCCAGCAGTTTACGTGCAGGGGAGGCTTTCTTT.

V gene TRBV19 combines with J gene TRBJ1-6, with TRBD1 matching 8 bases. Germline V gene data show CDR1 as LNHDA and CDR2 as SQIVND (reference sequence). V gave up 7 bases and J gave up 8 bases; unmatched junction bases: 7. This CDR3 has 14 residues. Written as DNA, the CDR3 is TGTGCCAGTACTCGGACAGGGTACGATTCACCCCTCCACTTT. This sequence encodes CASTRTGYDSPLHF.

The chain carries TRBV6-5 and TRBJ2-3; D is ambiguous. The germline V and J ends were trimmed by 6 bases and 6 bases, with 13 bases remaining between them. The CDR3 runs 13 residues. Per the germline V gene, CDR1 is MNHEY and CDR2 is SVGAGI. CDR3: CASSPDPRDTQYF. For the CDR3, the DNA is TGTGCCAGCAGCCCCGACCCCAGGGATACGCAGTATTTT.

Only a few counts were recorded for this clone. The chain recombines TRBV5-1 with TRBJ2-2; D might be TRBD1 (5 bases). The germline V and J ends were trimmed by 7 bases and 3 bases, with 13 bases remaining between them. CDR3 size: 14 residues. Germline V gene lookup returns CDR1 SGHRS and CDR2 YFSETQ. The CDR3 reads CASSSGQHTGELFF. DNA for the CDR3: TGCGCCAGCTCCTCCGGACAACACACCGGGGAGCTGTTTTTT.

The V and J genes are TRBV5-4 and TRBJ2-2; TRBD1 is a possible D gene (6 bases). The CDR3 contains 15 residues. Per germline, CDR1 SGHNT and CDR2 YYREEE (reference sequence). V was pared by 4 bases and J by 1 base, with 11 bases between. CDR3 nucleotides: TGTGCCAGCAGCCCGAAACAGGGGAACACCGGGGAGCTGTTTTTT. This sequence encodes CASSPKQGNTGELFF.

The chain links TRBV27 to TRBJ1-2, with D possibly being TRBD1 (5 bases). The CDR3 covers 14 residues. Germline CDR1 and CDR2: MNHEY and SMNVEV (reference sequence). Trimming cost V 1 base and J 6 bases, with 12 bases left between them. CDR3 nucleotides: TGTGCCAGCAGTTTATTAGCAGGGCTTGATGGCTACACCTTC. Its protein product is CASSLLAGLDGYTF.

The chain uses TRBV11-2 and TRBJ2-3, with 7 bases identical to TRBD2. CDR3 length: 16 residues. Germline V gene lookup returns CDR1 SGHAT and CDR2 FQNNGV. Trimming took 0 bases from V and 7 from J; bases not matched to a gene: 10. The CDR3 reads CASSLDQAGEVYTQYF. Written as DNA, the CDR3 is TGTGCCAGCAGCTTAGATCAGGCGGGAGAGGTTTATACGCAGTATTTT.

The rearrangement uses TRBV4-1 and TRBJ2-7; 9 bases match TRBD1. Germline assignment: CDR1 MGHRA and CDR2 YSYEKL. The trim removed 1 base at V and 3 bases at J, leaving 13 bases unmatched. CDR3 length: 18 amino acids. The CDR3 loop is CASSQAGTGISLGYEQYF. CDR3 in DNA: TGCGCCAGCAGCCAAGCAGGGACAGGGATTTCACTTGGCTACGAGCAGTACTTC.

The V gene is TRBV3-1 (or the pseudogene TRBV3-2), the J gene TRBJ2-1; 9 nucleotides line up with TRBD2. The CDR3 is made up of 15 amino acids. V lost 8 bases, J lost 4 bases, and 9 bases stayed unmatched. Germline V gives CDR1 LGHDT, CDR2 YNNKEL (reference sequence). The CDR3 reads CASRSSAGGYNEQFF. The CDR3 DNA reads TGTGCCAGCCGAAGCTCGGCGGGAGGGTACAATGAGCAGTTCTTC.

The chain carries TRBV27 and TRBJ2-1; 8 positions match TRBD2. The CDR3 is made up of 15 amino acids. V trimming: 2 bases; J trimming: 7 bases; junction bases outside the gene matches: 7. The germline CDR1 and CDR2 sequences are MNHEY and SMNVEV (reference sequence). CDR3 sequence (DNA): TGTGCCAGCAGTTTAGCGGGGGGCGGGTCAAATGAGCAGTTCTTC. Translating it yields CASSLAGGGSNEQFF.